This T cell receptor beta chain is from a study of T cell repertoires in cytomegalovirus infection. Study-level information: Public signatures in TCR beta pointed to CMV infection and matching HLA type.

In its sample, this clonotype was seen a few times. Its antigen is undetermined. Each CDR3 protein is one row after TCRdb ran MiXCR on the reads. The table has roughly 990,000 distinct CDR3 sequences, around 30% seen once. Study findings and constraints: Cumulated frequencies of public TCR beta families served to identify carriers of CMV plus the relevant HLA. Dominant in the ex vivo response were TCR beta clonotypes restricted by HLA-C and specific for CMV.

The CDR3 runs to 17 residues. The ends were cut back, 2 bases at V and 5 bases at J, with 18 bases in the middle. Per the germline V gene, CDR1 is MNHNY and CDR2 is SVGAGI (reference sequence). This receptor was taken from a human donor in good health (CMV status not recorded). Some clones in this sample may be carry-over from other donors' samples. The chain uses TRBV6-6 and TRBJ1-4, with D tentatively TRBD1 (6 bases). Sequencing used cultured CD8+ T cells from PBMCs, obtained from culture after CMV antigen stimulation. Written as DNA, the CDR3 is TGTGCCAGCAGTTACCAGAAGGACAGAGAAAGAAATGAAAAACTGTTTTTT. This codes for CASSYQKDRERNEKLFF.